Below are 26 T cell receptor beta chains sequenced from a single sample in a study of T-cell memory formation after mild COVID-19. TCRdb re-derived calls from the 5' RACE reads in MiXCR, one entry per CDR3 protein. This table holds roughly 610,000 distinct CDR3 sequences, approximately 15% found once. The sequenced sample consisted of PBMCs or a T cell subset sorted from them (not recorded which). These receptor sequences come from an adult woman who had mild COVID-19 (a few samples of this study predate the infection). Cell type and time point are not known.

This rearrangement joins TRBV29-1 to TRBJ2-7; perhaps D is TRBD1 or TRBD2 (5 bases each). Trimming stripped 4 bases from V and 2 bases from J, with 12 bases between. There are 13 residues in the CDR3. The V gene's germline CDR1 is SQVTM and CDR2 ANQGSEA. The CDR3 sequence is CSVGGTAAYEQYF. The CDR3 region has the DNA TGCAGCGTTGGAGGGACGGCTGCCTACGAGCAGTACTTC.

This clonotype was detected a few times. V gene TRBV20-1 combines with J gene TRBJ1-6, with 8 positions matching TRBD1. The J segment lost 6 bases and the V segment lost 6 bases, leaving 4 bases of the junction unmatched. Germline assignment: CDR1 DFQATT and CDR2 SNEGSKA (reference sequence). The CDR3 has 13 residues. The CDR3 DNA reads TGCAGTGCGGATCAGGGGGCTAATTCACCCCTCCACTTT. Translating it yields CSADQGANSPLHF.

This clonotype showed up just once. The chain carries TRBV5-1 and TRBJ1-1; a weak D match, TRBD1 (5 bases). Trimming removed 4 bases from V and 11 bases from J, with 15 bases in between. The CDR3 length is 12 residues. Germline-derived CDR1 and CDR2 are SGHRS and YFSETQ. In DNA form, the CDR3 reads TGCGCCAGCAGCCTTTCGGGGGTATATGCTTTCTTT. Translated: CASSLSGVYAFF.

This clonotype was seen only a few times. The chain has TRBV7-3 and TRBJ2-5; D possibly corresponds to TRBD2 (5 bases). This CDR3 has 17 residues. V was shortened by 2 bases and J by 1 base, with 17 bases between the two germline ends. Per the germline V gene, CDR1 is SGHTA and CDR2 is FQGTGA. The CDR3 sequence: CASSLGLLKPRQETQYF. The DNA of the CDR3 is TGTGCCAGCAGCTTAGGACTGCTAAAGCCCCGCCAAGAGACCCAGTACTTC.

V usage is TRBV15 and J usage is TRBJ2-5, with D unclear. CDR3 length: 14 residues. Deletions cut 5 bases from V and 2 bases from J, with 12 bases between. Germline CDR1 is LNHNV and CDR2 is YYDKDF (reference sequence). This CDR3 is CATSGWQDQETQYF. CDR3 DNA sequence: TGTGCCACCAGCGGCTGGCAGGATCAAGAGACCCAGTACTTC.

The count of this clonotype is one. The CDR3 loop is CASSTIRDRSPEAFF. The CDR3 bases are TGTGCCAGCAGCACGATCCGGGACAGGTCCCCTGAAGCTTTCTTT. This sequence joins TRBV11-2 and TRBJ1-1, with 8 positions matching TRBD1. There are 15 residues in the CDR3. Germline V lookup: CDR1 SGHAT, CDR2 FQNNGV. Trimming removed 5 bases from V and 6 bases from J; junction bases left unmatched: 11.

This clonotype has only a few counts. V gene TRBV5-1 combines with J gene TRBJ1-1, with D tentatively TRBD1 (6 bases). The V end was cut by 5 bases, the J end by 3 bases, with 11 bases between. CDR1 is SGHRS and CDR2 is YFSETQ in the germline V gene. The CDR3 totals 13 residues. CDR3 region: CASSQDSYTEAFF. The CDR3 DNA reads TGCGCCAGCAGTCAGGACAGCTACACTGAAGCTTTCTTT.

The chain joins TRBV19 to TRBJ2-7; D possibly corresponds to TRBD2 (6 bases). The germline V gene has CDR1 LNHDA and CDR2 SQIVND (reference sequence). The V gene lost 7 bases and the J gene lost 4 bases, with 14 bases spanning the gap. The CDR3 is made up of 13 amino acids. CDR3 bases: TGTGCCAGTAACCCGGTGGGGGGTTACGAGCAGTACTTC. Translation: CASNPVGGYEQYF.

V and J are TRBV15 and TRBJ2-5, with D unresolved. Germline lookup yields CDR1 LNHNV and CDR2 YYDKDF (reference sequence). Trimming removed 3 bases from V and 5 bases from J, with 7 bases in between. There are 12 residues in the CDR3. CDR3 sequence (DNA): TGTGCCACCAGCAGGGGCAGGGAGACCCAGTACTTC. The encoded protein is CATSRGRETQYF.

This clonotype was seen many times. V gene TRBV12-3 or TRBV12-4 combines with J gene TRBJ2-3, with a possible D match to TRBD2 (5 bases). This CDR3 has 14 residues. Trimming left V 6 bases short and J 4 bases short, with 14 bases between. In DNA form, the CDR3 reads TGTGCCAGCAGCCTCACTAGTACCGCAGATACGCAGTATTTT. It specifies CASSLTSTADTQYF.

This chain joins TRBV6-2 or TRBV6-3 and TRBJ2-7, with D unresolved. The CDR3 has 16 amino acids. Trimming stripped 6 bases from V and 3 bases from J, with 21 bases between. The germline CDR1 and CDR2 sequences are MNHEY and SVGEGT. The CDR3 sequence: CASRLLPDGRNYEQYF. Written as DNA, the CDR3 is TGTGCCAGCAGACTACTCCCGGACGGAAGAAACTACGAGCAGTACTTC.

This clonotype was recorded a few times. The V call is TRBV29-1, the J call TRBJ2-7; possible D gene TRBD1, 6 bases. This CDR3 region has 12 residues. Germline CDR1 reads SQVTM; CDR2 reads ANQGSEA. V was cut by 5 bases and J by 2 bases, with 10 bases left in between. The CDR3 protein is CSVKGDTYEQYF. The CDR3, as DNA: TGCAGCGTTAAAGGGGACACCTACGAGCAGTACTTC.

In its sample, this clonotype was seen a few times. The chain combines TRBV12-3 or TRBV12-4 with TRBJ2-1; D remains ambiguous. With 6 bases removed from V and 1 base from J, the gap between germline ends came to 7 bases. The CDR3 is made up of 13 amino acids. In nucleotides, the CDR3 is TGTGCCAGCAGGGTAGGGTCCTACAATGAGCAGTTCTTC. Protein: CASRVGSYNEQFF.

The gene calls are TRBV7-9 and TRBJ2-2; no definite D call. The CDR3 spans 15 residues. Per germline, CDR1 SEHNR and CDR2 FQNEAQ (reference sequence). V was pared by 0 bases and J by 6 bases, with 11 bases between. CDR3 residues: CASSLAIVGSGELFF. The CDR3 nucleotides read TGTGCCAGCAGCTTAGCTATCGTCGGATCCGGGGAGCTGTTTTTT.

This chain uses TRBV30 with TRBJ2-2; 7 positions match TRBD1. Looked up from germline, CDR1 is GTSNPN and CDR2 is SVGIG (reference sequence). The CDR3 has 11 amino acids. Trimming removed 8 bases from V and 8 bases from J; junction bases left unmatched: 5. CDR3 protein: CAGTVGGELFF. In DNA form, the CDR3 reads TGTGCCGGGACAGTAGGGGGGGAGCTGTTTTTT.

CDR3 region: CASSLGGGDGYTF. For the CDR3, the DNA is TGTGCCAGCAGCTTAGGAGGGGGGGATGGCTACACCTTC. The V call is TRBV7-6, the J call TRBJ1-2; perhaps TRBD1 as D (6 bases). Germline-derived CDR1 and CDR2 are SGHVS and FNYEAQ. V dropped 1 base and J dropped 6 bases, with 9 bases sitting between them. The CDR3 spans 13 residues.

This clonotype was seen more than once but under ten times. The chain carries TRBV2 and TRBJ1-1, with a weak D call TRBD1 (6 bases). Trimming took off 0 bases at V and 4 bases at J, with 12 bases between the two ends. The germline V gene encodes CDR1 SNHLY and CDR2 FYNNEI. This CDR3 is 15 amino acids long. CDR3 nucleotides: TGTGCCAGCAGTGAAGCAAGTCGAGGGGGCACTGAAGCTTTCTTT. Protein: CASSEASRGGTEAFF.

This rearrangement joins TRBV11-2 to TRBJ2-7; 9 nucleotides agree with TRBD1. From germline, CDR1 is SGHAT and CDR2 FQNNGV. This CDR3 region has 17 residues. J was trimmed by 0 bases and V by 1 base; bases with no gene match: 7. Written as DNA, the CDR3 is TGTGCCAGCAGCTTAGGACAGGGGGTTTATAGCTCCTACGAGCAGTACTTC. Amino acids: CASSLGQGVYSSYEQYF.

This clonotype occurred many times. CDR3 coding DNA: TGTGCCAGCAGCTTAAAGGGGACAGGGAGATCTGGGGCCAACGTCCTGACTTTC. Translated: CASSLKGTGRSGANVLTF. V and J are TRBV7-6 and TRBJ2-6; TRBD1 agrees at 9 bases. Germline trimming cut 2 bases from V and 1 base from J; bases unmatched to any gene: 6. This CDR3 region has 18 residues. The V gene's germline CDR1 is SGHVS and CDR2 FNYEAQ.

The sample holds a few counts of this clonotype. This rearrangement joins TRBV5-1 to TRBJ2-1, with no clear D. Germline V lookup: CDR1 SGHRS, CDR2 YFSETQ. The CDR3 is 13 amino acids. V gave up 1 base and J gave up 8 bases, with 10 bases separating them. In DNA form, the CDR3 reads TGCGCCAGCAGCTTGCCGGCCTGGGATGAGCAGTTCTTC. Encoded protein: CASSLPAWDEQFF.

A few counts support this clonotype. The chain links TRBV29-1 to TRBJ2-3, with 8 nucleotides matching TRBD1. The CDR3 runs 14 residues. Trimming removed 3 bases from V and 4 bases from J; junction bases left unmatched: 6. The V gene's germline CDR1 is SQVTM and CDR2 ANQGSEA. The CDR3 sequence: CSVEGRGRPDTQYF. CDR3 DNA sequence: TGCAGCGTTGAGGGCAGGGGGCGACCAGATACGCAGTATTTT.

Only a few counts were recorded for this clonotype. The V and J genes are TRBV7-9 and TRBJ1-2; no clear D. Germline lookup yields CDR1 SEHNR and CDR2 FQNEAQ (reference sequence). The CDR3 spans 13 residues. V shed 5 bases and J shed 9 bases, with 16 bases lying between them. The CDR3 spells CASSPSGSESYTF. CDR3 sequence (DNA): TGTGCCAGCAGCCCGTCCGGGTCCGAAAGCTACACCTTC.

The chain combines TRBV7-9 with TRBJ1-3, with D possibly being TRBD1 (5 bases). The V gene lost 1 base and the J gene lost 3 bases, with 19 bases spanning the gap. This CDR3 is 18 amino acids long. Germline V gene lookup returns CDR1 SEHNR and CDR2 FQNEAQ (reference sequence). This chain's CDR3 is CASSLEFVQGGRGNTIYF. For the CDR3, the DNA is TGTGCCAGCAGCTTAGAATTCGTGCAGGGAGGGCGTGGAAACACCATATATTTT.

The chain joins TRBV5-6 to TRBJ2-7; D is unclear. This CDR3 has 14 amino acids. Germline lookup yields CDR1 SGHDT and CDR2 YYEEEE. V gave up 0 bases and J gave up 2 bases, with 9 bases separating them. For the CDR3, the DNA is TGTGCCAGCAGCTTGGTTGTCAGGCCCTACGAGCAGTACTTC. Translation gives CASSLVVRPYEQYF.

This chain uses TRBV12-3 or TRBV12-4 with TRBJ2-3, with TRBD1 identical over 8 bases. This CDR3 is built from 15 residues. Trimming removed 3 bases from V and 4 bases from J; junction bases left unmatched: 6. CDR3 nucleotide sequence: TGTGCCAGCAGTTTTGGGACAGGAGACTCAGATACGCAGTATTTT. Its translation is CASSFGTGDSDTQYF.

The table lists this clonotype with a few counts. The V and J genes are TRBV2 and TRBJ2-2; D is undetermined. The V end lost 7 bases, the J end lost 1 base, and 7 bases lay between the germline ends. CDR1 is SNHLY and CDR2 is FYNNEI in the germline V gene. CDR3 size: 13 residues. This CDR3 is CASTWGNTGELFF. Written as DNA, the CDR3 is TGTGCCAGCACCTGGGGGAACACCGGGGAGCTGTTTTTT.